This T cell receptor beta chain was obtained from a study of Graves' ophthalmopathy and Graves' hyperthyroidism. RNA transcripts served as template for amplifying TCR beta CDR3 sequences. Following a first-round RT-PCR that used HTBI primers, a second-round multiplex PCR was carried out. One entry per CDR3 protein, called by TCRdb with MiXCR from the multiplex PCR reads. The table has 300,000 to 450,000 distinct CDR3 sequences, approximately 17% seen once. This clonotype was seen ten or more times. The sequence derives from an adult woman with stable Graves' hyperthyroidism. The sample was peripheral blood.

The CDR3: CASSQVASAPREQYF. CDR3 nucleotide sequence: TGCGCCAGCAGCCAAGTGGCCAGCGCCCCGCGGGAGCAGTACTTC. This chain links TRBV4-1 with TRBJ2-7; D remains ambiguous. V gave up 1 base and J gave up 7 bases, with 17 bases separating them. CDR3 size: 15 residues. The germline V gene encodes CDR1 MGHRA and CDR2 YSYEKL.